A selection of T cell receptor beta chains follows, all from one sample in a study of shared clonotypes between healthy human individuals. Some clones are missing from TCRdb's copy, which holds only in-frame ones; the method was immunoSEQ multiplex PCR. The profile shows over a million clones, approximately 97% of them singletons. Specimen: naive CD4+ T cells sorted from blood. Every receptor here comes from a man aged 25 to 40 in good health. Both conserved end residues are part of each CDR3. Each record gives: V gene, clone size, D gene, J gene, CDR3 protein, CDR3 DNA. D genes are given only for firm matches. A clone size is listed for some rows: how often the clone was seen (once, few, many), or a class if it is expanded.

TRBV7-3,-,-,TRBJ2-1,CASSSGGGIWFF,TGTGCCAGCAGCTCCGGAGGGGGCATCTGGTTCTTC
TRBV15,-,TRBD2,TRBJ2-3,CATSRFSGASTDTQYF,TGTGCCACCAGCAGGTTCAGCGGGGCTAGCACAGATACGCAGTATTTT
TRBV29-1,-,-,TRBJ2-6,CSVELGVPSGANVLTF,TGCAGCGTTGAATTGGGGGTCCCCTCTGGGGCCAACGTCCTGACTTTC
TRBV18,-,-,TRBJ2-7,CASHLGAVGYEQYF,TGTGCCAGCCACCTGGGAGCGGTCGGCTACGAGCAGTACTTC
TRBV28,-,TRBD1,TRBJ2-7,CASWTGSSSYEQYF,TGTGCCAGCTGGACAGGTTCGAGCTCCTACGAGCAGTACTTC
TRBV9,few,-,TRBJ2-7,CASSVGWTEVYEQYF,TGTGCCAGCAGCGTAGGCTGGACAGAGGTCTACGAGCAGTACTTC
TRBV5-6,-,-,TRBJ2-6,CASSFFAGANVLTF,TGTGCCAGCAGCTTCTTCGCTGGGGCCAACGTCCTGACTTTC
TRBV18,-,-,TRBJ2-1,CASSPLELYNEQFF,TGTGCCAGCTCACCACTCGAACTTTACAATGAGCAGTTCTTC
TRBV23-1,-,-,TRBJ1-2,CASANYGYTF,TGCGCCAGTGCTAACTATGGCTACACCTTC
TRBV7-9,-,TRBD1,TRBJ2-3,CASSPTGSTDTQYF,TGTGCCAGCAGCCCGACAGGGTCCACAGATACGCAGTATTTT
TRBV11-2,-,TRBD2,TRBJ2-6,CATRRREGTLSANVLTF,TGTGCCACCCGGCGGAGGGAGGGAACATTAAGTGCCAACGTCCTGACTTTC
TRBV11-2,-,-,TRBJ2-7,CASNSLGRYYEQYF,TGTGCCAGCAACTCATTGGGCAGATACTACGAGCAGTACTTC
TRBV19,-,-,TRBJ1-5,CASRSAGLPFKNQPQHF,TGTGCCAGTAGGTCGGCAGGGTTACCGTTCAAGAATCAGCCCCAGCATTTT
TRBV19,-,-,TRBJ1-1,CASSIDEKVNTEAFF,TGTGCCAGTAGTATAGATGAAAAGGTAAACACTGAAGCTTTCTTT
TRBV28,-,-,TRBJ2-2,CASSLPKGVLNTGELFF,TGTGCCAGCAGTTTACCTAAAGGGGTTTTGAACACCGGGGAGCTGTTTTTT
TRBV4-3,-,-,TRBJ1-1,CASSQASWTEAFF,TGCGCCAGCAGCCAAGCCTCTTGGACTGAAGCTTTCTTT
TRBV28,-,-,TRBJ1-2,CATEGVSYGYTF,TGTGCCACCGAGGGGGTGTCCTACGGCTACACCTTC
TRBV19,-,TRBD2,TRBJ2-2,CASTRTSGGLGTGELFF,TGTGCCAGTACCAGGACTAGCGGAGGGCTAGGCACCGGGGAGCTGTTTTTT
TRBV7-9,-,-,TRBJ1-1,CASSQSPSGEAFF,TGTGCCAGCAGCCAAAGCCCATCGGGGGAAGCTTTCTTT
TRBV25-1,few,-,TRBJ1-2,CASSVRVEDGYTF,TGTGCCAGCAGTGTTCGGGTTGAGGATGGCTACACCTTC
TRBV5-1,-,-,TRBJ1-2,CASSLVGGSGDYGYTF,TGCGCCAGCAGCTTGGTCGGTGGTTCAGGGGACTATGGCTACACCTTC
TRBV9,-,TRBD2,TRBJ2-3,CASSVGSPGLGTIGKLNTQYF,TGTGCCAGCAGCGTAGGCAGCCCCGGACTAGGGACGATTGGGAAGCTGAATACGCAGTATTTT
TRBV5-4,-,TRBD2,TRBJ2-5,CASSLSVTSGSGETQYF,TGTGCCAGCAGCTTGTCGGTGACTAGCGGGAGTGGCGAGACCCAGTACTTC
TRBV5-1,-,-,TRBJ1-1,CASSLGFRVTLNTEAFF,TGCGCCAGCAGCTTGGGGTTCCGTGTGACGCTGAACACTGAAGCTTTCTTT
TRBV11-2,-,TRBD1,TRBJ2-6,CASSPTFQGAGANVLTF,TGTGCCAGCAGCCCAACATTTCAGGGGGCTGGGGCCAACGTCCTGACTTTC
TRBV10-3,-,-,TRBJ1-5,CAISGTSNQPQHF,TGTGCCATTTCCGGGACTTCTAATCAGCCCCAGCATTTT
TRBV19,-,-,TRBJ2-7,CASSIDLGTPPSRQYF,TGTGCCAGTAGTATAGACCTCGGGACACCACCCTCTCGGCAGTACTTC
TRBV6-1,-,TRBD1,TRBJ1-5,CASTGTVNQPQHF,TGTGCCAGCACTGGGACAGTCAATCAGCCCCAGCATTTT
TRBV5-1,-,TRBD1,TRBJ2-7,CASSSDRGDEQYF,TGCGCCAGCAGCTCGGACAGGGGAGACGAGCAGTACTTC
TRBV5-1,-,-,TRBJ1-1,CASSLRQESTEAFF,TGCGCCAGCAGCTTGAGACAGGAGAGCACCGAAGCTTTCTTT
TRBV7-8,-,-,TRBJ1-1,CASSLGGVNTEAFF,TGTGCCAGCAGCTTAGGGGGGGTCAACACTGAAGCTTTCTTT
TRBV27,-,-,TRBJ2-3,CASTPGWGLGTDTQYF,TGTGCCAGCACCCCTGGATGGGGGCTTGGCACAGATACGCAGTATTTT
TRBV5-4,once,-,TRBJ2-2,CASSPTRGPGELFF,TGTGCCAGCAGCCCGACAAGGGGCCCCGGGGAGCTGTTTTTT
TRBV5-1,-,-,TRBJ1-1,CASSLVVRTKGFMNTEAFF,TGCGCCAGCAGCTTGGTGGTACGGACAAAGGGATTCATGAACACTGAAGCTTTCTTT
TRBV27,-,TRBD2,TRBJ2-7,CASSPAGLAGFPTYEQYF,TGTGCCAGCAGCCCGGCGGGACTAGCGGGTTTCCCGACCTACGAGCAGTACTTC
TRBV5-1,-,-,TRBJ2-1,CASSLSSDEQFF,TGCGCCAGCAGCTTGTCTAGCGATGAGCAGTTCTTC
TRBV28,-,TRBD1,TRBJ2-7,CASSSQGESYEQYF,TGTGCCAGCAGTTCGCAGGGGGAGTCCTACGAGCAGTACTTC
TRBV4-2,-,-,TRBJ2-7,CASSQELRDKAGEQYF,TGTGCCAGCAGCCAAGAGTTAAGGGACAAGGCTGGCGAGCAGTACTTC
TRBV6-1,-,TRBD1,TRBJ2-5,CASSQGTGRSVETQYF,TGTGCCAGCAGTCAAGGGACAGGGCGAAGCGTTGAGACCCAGTACTTC
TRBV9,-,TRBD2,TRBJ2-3,CASSVESGRLTDTQYF,TGTGCCAGCAGCGTAGAGAGCGGGAGGCTCACAGATACGCAGTATTTT
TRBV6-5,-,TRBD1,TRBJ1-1,CASSYDRGLEAFF,TGTGCCAGCAGTTATGACAGGGGGTTAGAAGCTTTCTTT
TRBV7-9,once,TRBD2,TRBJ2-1,CASSLFSGSGRDNEQFF,TGTGCCAGCAGCTTATTTTCTGGTAGCGGGAGGGACAATGAGCAGTTCTTC
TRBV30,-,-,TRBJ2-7,CAWSGGGWYEQYF,TGTGCCTGGAGTGGAGGGGGGTGGTACGAGCAGTACTTC
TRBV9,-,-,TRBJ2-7,CASSPRTEPYEQYF,TGTGCCAGCAGCCCCCGGACAGAACCCTACGAGCAGTACTTC
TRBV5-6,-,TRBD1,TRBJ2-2,CASSSGQGAHHGELFF,TGTGCCAGCAGTTCCGGACAGGGGGCGCATCACGGGGAGCTGTTTTTT
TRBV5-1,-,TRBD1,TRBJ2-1,CASSLFGQGLDEQFF,TGCGCCAGCAGCTTGTTTGGACAGGGGTTGGATGAGCAGTTCTTC
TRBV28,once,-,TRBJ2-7,CASSFFSVREQYF,TGTGCCAGCAGTTTCTTTTCCGTTCGCGAGCAGTACTTC
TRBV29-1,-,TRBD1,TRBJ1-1,CSVQGSGMNTEAFF,TGCAGCGTACAGGGGTCGGGAATGAACACTGAAGCTTTCTTT
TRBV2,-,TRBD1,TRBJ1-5,CASRSLDRSNQPQHF,TGTGCCAGCAGGTCCTTGGACAGGTCTAATCAGCCCCAGCATTTT
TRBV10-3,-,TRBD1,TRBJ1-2,CAISLDRVNGYTF,TGTGCCATCAGTCTAGACAGGGTAAACGGCTACACCTTC